This TCR beta chain came from a study of T cells in Graves' hyperthyroidism and ophthalmopathy. Study findings and constraints: Ophthalmopathy and stable hyperthyroidism were separated by a 13 V-J model.

The source material, RNA transcripts, was used to amplify TCR beta CDR3 regions. Primed by the HTBI set, a first-round RT-PCR was run on the TCR CDR3. TCRdb itself ran the multiplex PCR reads through MiXCR, one entry per CDR3 protein. The sample lists a few hundred thousand distinct CDR3 sequences, approximately 14% occurring once. This clonotype was found once. Its matching antigen is unknown. This sample holds PBMCs from 9.5 to 10 ml fresh peripheral blood. This CDR3 region has 13 residues. The V and J ends lost 2 bases and 5 bases respectively, with 9 bases between them. The chain joins TRBV12-3 or TRBV12-4 to TRBJ2-5; D unresolved. Sequencing was done on a sample of blood. The TCR was taken from a woman between 35 and 50 years old with Graves' ophthalmopathy. CDR3 sequence (DNA): TGTGCCAGCAGTTTAACAAATCGGGAGACCCAGTACTTC. The encoded protein is CASSLTNRETQYF.